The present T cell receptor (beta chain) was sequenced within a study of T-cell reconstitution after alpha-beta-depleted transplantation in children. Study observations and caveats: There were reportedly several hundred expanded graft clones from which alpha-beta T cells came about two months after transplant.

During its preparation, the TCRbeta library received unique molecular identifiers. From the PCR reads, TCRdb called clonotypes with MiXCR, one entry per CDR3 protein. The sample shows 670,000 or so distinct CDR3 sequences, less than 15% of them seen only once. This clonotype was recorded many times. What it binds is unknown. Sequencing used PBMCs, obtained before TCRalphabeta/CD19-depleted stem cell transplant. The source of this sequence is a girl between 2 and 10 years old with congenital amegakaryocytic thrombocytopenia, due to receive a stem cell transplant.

As DNA, the CDR3 is TGCGCCAGCAGCTCGACAGGGGACACCGGGGAGCTGTTTTTT. Protein product: CASSSTGDTGELFF. This chain uses TRBV5-1 with TRBJ2-2; 8 positions agree with TRBD1. The CDR3 loop spans 14 amino acids. V lost 3 bases to trimming and J lost 3 bases; unmatched junction nucleotides: 1. Germline values: CDR1 SGHRS, CDR2 YFSETQ.